This T cell receptor beta chain was recorded in a study of PD-1 blockade in classical Hodgkin lymphoma. Looked up from germline, CDR1 is GTSNPN and CDR2 is SVGIG (reference sequence). V shed 8 bases, J shed 5 bases, and the junction held 1 base outside the gene matches. The CDR3 sequence is 10 residues long. Here immunoSEQ multiplex PCR was the method, and the copy in TCRdb shows in-frame clones only, minus some. The sample holds over 25,000 clones, 94% seen once. Time point: newly diagnosed, previously untreated cHL patient sample. The gene calls are TRBV30 and TRBJ1-2; 8 bases line up with TRBD1. The material sequenced was peripheral blood mononuclear cells (PBMCs). The receptor comes from a human donor with classical Hodgkin lymphoma. DNA for the CDR3: TGTGCCAACAGGGGGTATGGCTACACCTTC. It is translated as CANRGYGYTF.